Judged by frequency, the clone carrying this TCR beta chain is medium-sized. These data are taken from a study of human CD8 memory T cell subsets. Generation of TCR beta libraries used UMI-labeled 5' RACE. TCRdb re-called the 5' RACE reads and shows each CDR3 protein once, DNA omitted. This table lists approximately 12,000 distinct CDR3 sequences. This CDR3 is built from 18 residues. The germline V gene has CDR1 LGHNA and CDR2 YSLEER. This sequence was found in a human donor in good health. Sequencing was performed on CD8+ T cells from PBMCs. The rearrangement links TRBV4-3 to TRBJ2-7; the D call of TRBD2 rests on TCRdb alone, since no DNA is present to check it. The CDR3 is CASSQEEMGLAASYEQYF.